The clone carrying this T cell receptor (beta chain) has a single count. The data were taken from a study of blood T cell repertoires in COVID-19. Study information: The origin of the acute and convalescent COVID-19 samples was the United States, Italy and Spain. T cells, B-cell-depleted T cells, or PBMCs provided the cDNA or gDNA that served as material.

This CDR3 comprises 15 residues. The J segment lost 0 bases and the V segment lost 1 base, leaving 4 bases of the junction unmatched. The germline V gene encodes CDR1 SGHKS and CDR2 YYEKEE (reference sequence). Using immunoSEQ multiplex PCR, the repertoire was profiled, and TCRdb retains in-frame clones only, with some absent. In the table there are about 76,000 clones, around 88% of which are singletons. The sample was peripheral blood. This chain joins TRBV5-5 and TRBJ2-7, with TRBD2 matching over 7 bases. The sequence was collected from a human donor in a cohort sampled during active COVID-19. The CDR3 sequence: CASSLSAGASYEQYF. The CDR3 DNA sequence: TGTGCCAGCAGCTTGTCGGCGGGAGCCTCCTACGAGCAGTACTTC.